Following are 4 T cell receptor beta chains from one sample sequenced in a study of response to subunit inactivated influenza vaccine. MiXCR was run by TCRdb on the RT-PCR reads, yielding one entry per CDR3 protein. Of about 240,000 distinct CDR3 sequences in the sample, 9% to 15% were seen once. The specimen comprised non-naive T cells sorted from PBMCs, sampled less than 15 days before vaccination. The origin of the receptors is a man aged 50-59 years who received an inactivated influenza vaccine.

This clonotype was seen a few times. This chain links TRBV7-2 with TRBJ1-1; the match to TRBD1 covers 7 bases. CDR1 and CDR2 from the germline V gene are SGHTA and FQGNSA. V shed 5 bases, J shed 3 bases, and the junction held 9 bases outside the gene matches. The CDR3 loop spans 15 amino acids. As DNA, the CDR3 is TGTGCCAGCAGCGTCCGACAGGGAGCGGACACTGAAGCTTTCTTT. This translates into CASSVRQGADTEAFF.

This clonotype was observed at least ten times. V usage is TRBV12-3 or TRBV12-4 and J usage is TRBJ1-1; D gene unclear. Trimming left V 2 bases short and J 11 bases short, with 15 bases between. This CDR3 is built from 13 residues. CDR3 protein: CASSLSAVKRAFF. Written as DNA, the CDR3 is TGTGCCAGCAGTTTATCTGCTGTGAAGCGGGCTTTCTTT.

The V gene is TRBV4-2, the J gene TRBJ2-7; TRBD2 aligns across 13 bases. CDR1 is LGHNA, CDR2 YNFKEQ, per germline. Trimming at V came to 1 base and at J to 0 bases, leaving 12 bases not matched to a gene. The CDR3 is 20 amino acids. This CDR3 reads CASSQAETGTSGTSSYEQYF. The CDR3 DNA follows: TGTGCCAGCAGCCAAGCCGAAACCGGGACTAGCGGGACGAGCTCCTACGAGCAGTACTTC.

This clonotype was seen more than once but under ten times. V gene TRBV12-3 or TRBV12-4 combines with J gene TRBJ2-1; 11 positions match TRBD2. V lost 4 bases, J lost 5 bases, and 4 bases stayed unmatched. CDR3 size: 15 residues. The CDR3 here is CASSSRLAGNNEQFF. The CDR3 DNA follows: TGTGCCAGCAGTTCTAGACTAGCGGGAAACAATGAGCAGTTCTTC.